This T cell receptor beta chain came from a study of OX40 agonist ivuxolimab in advanced cancers. Study-wide background: The diagnoses of dose-escalation patients were hepatocellular carcinoma, melanoma, renal cell or head and neck cancer.

The V gene's germline CDR1 is MNHEY and CDR2 SMNVEV (reference sequence). J lost 6 bases, V lost 3 bases, and 15 bases had no gene match. This CDR3 is 17 amino acids long. With respect to this clone: The antigen remains unidentified.

Libraries were prepared by immunoSEQ multiplex PCR; TCRdb keeps only in-frame clonotypes and omits some of them. The table records 85,000 to 90,000 clones, more than 70% of them present only once. Study-wide results and limits: There were, on average, more expanded clones in CD8+ T cells than in CD4+.

The clonotype originates from an adult with an advanced solid tumor such as melanoma, head and neck, liver or kidney cancer. The source was CD4+ or CD8+ T cells sorted from blood, collected in a trial of the OX40 agonist ivuxolimab. This sequence joins TRBV27 and TRBJ2-3; TRBD2 matches 7 bases. CDR3 sequence (DNA): TGTGCCAGCAGTTTTTTGGCGAGAGCGGGGCTTGGGGATACGCAGTATTTT. Translated, it gives CASSFLARAGLGDTQYF.